This TCR beta chain was recovered during a study of blood T cell repertoires in COVID-19. In the original workflow: Amplification from reference gene primers served as the basis for estimated nucleated cell counts. Repertoires were generated with immunoSEQ multiplex PCR, while TCRdb's copy carries only in-frame clones and drops some. That table is the source of V, J and clone size, and D and trimming were worked out from the DNA. This sample has approximately 300,000 clones; around four fifths occur once, and the top ten carry about 1.2%. CDR3 length: 15 residues. Per germline, CDR1 SGHKS and CDR2 YYEKEE (reference sequence). Trimming took off 4 bases at V and 1 base at J, with 14 bases between the two ends.

Input material: peripheral blood. The receptor comes from a woman between 50 and 59 years old with acute or convalescent COVID-19. The chain combines TRBV5-5 with TRBJ1-1; perhaps TRBD1 as D (5 bases). CDR3 protein: CASSELAGPNTEAFF. DNA for the CDR3: TGTGCCAGCAGCGAACTAGCAGGGCCGAACACTGAAGCTTTCTTT.